This note documents a single T cell receptor beta chain sequence. Assay used: immunoSEQ multiplex PCR; TCRdb lists only in-frame clones, some missing. Seen here are over 65,000 clones, around 90% observed once, and the top ten hold 8.5% to 10%. This sample is drawn from a study of control samples from healthy donors and cancer patients. The CDR3 is 15 amino acids. V lost 5 bases to trimming and J lost 0 bases, with 13 bases between them. Per the germline V gene, CDR1 is MNHEY and CDR2 is SMNVEV (reference sequence). The TCR sequence derives from a woman aged 50 to 60 with colorectal cancer. The rearrangement joins TRBV27 to TRBJ1-2; perhaps TRBD1 as D (6 bases). The material sequenced was PBMCs. CDR3 DNA: TGTGCCAGCAGTCCTAGACAGGCGACTAACTATGGCTACACCTTC. It translates to CASSPRQATNYGYTF.